The text below deals with one T cell receptor (beta chain). This entry comes from a study of blood T cell repertoires in COVID-19. Study information: Sources were T cells, B-cell-depleted T cells, or PBMCs; the material itself was cDNA or gDNA.

Source study methods: Reference gene primer amplification gave nucleated cell count estimates. Using immunoSEQ multiplex PCR, the repertoire was profiled, and TCRdb retains in-frame clones only, with some absent. V and J calls plus clone size are reproduced from that table; the DNA served to infer D and trimming. In the table there are some 240,000 clones, about four fifths of which are singletons. This CDR3 region has 15 residues. V dropped 4 bases and J dropped 7 bases, with 18 bases sitting between them. Seattle patient enrollment occurred during active infection, with longitudinal follow-up thereafter.

The specimen sequenced was peripheral blood. The chain carries TRBV5-3 and TRBJ1-5; D gene unclear. TRBV5-3 belongs to the ORF category, with a function that is uncertain. This clonotype originated in a woman of 80 years or more with COVID-19, enrolled during active disease. In nucleotides, the CDR3 is TGTGCCAGAAGCCGCGGGCCCCGGCTAGGCCAGCCCCAGCATTTT. As protein: CARSRGPRLGQPQHF.